These 17 T cell receptor beta chains share one sample of origin, sequenced in a study of PD-L1 blockade in urothelial cancer. Here immunoSEQ multiplex PCR was the method, and the copy in TCRdb shows in-frame clones only, minus some. The data show about 55,000 clones, with more than 80% seen just once and 1% to 1.5% held by the top ten. The time point was: pretreatment peripheral blood. The sequencing here drew on PBMCs, taken around atezolizumab (anti-PD-L1) treatment. The receptors were gathered from a man aged 45-65 years with urothelial cancer.

V and J are TRBV7-9 and TRBJ2-1, with D perhaps matching TRBD2 (6 bases). The CDR3 extends over 13 amino acids. Germline-derived CDR1 and CDR2 are SEHNR and FQNEAQ (reference sequence). The CDR3, as DNA: TGTGTAGTCGGATGGGGACTCGACAATGAGCAGTTCTTC. It encodes CVVGWGLDNEQFF.

This clone was counted only a few times. The chain is built from TRBV6-5 and TRBJ1-2, with D perhaps TRBD1 (5 bases). The CDR3 is 14 residues long. Germline lookup yields CDR1 MNHEY and CDR2 SVGAGI. V was clipped by 0 bases and J by 7 bases, with 12 bases between them. The CDR3 DNA follows: TGTGCCAGCAGTTACTCGGGGCTGGTAGGTGGCTACACCTTC. Translating it yields CASSYSGLVGGYTF.

This clone appeared a few times. This chain uses TRBV27 with TRBJ1-2; TRBD1 agrees at 7 bases. V lost 5 bases and J lost 4; bases outside the gene matches: 10. This CDR3 is 15 amino acids long. From germline, CDR1 is MNHEY and CDR2 SMNVEV (reference sequence). The CDR3 DNA reads as TGTGCCAGCAGTGCGACAGGGCGGGTGGGCTATGGCTACACCTTC. Amino acid sequence: CASSATGRVGYGYTF.

This clone has only one observation. J is TRBJ1-3 and V is TRBV7-2, with 9 bases identical to TRBD1. V lost 3 bases, J lost 3 bases, and 3 bases stayed unmatched. CDR1 and CDR2 from the germline V gene are SGHTA and FQGNSA. The CDR3 covers 15 residues. CDR3 bases: TGTGCCAGCAGCTTCCAGGACAGGGGTGGAAACACCATATATTTT. Protein sequence: CASSFQDRGGNTIYF.

This clone was detected once. The chain has TRBV25-1 and TRBJ2-5, with a possible D match to TRBD2 (5 bases). This CDR3 contains 16 residues. Trimming cost V 3 bases and J 1 base, with 15 bases left between them. Germline CDR1 reads MGHDK; CDR2 reads SYGVNS. This chain's CDR3 is CASSDSGWASQETQYF. CDR3 DNA sequence: TGTGCCAGCAGTGACTCGGGGTGGGCTTCCCAAGAGACCCAGTACTTC.

This chain links TRBV21-1 with TRBJ1-2; TRBD1 is taken as the D call from the table, unchecked against the DNA. TRBV21-1 is designated a pseudogene. This CDR3 is built from 15 residues. CDR3 loop: CASSTSSQGNYGYTF. CDR3 nucleotide sequence: TGTGCCAGCAGCACGTCCTCCCAGGGTAACTATGGCTACACCTTC.

The chain is built from TRBV5-6 and TRBJ2-2, with TRBD1 matching over 7 bases. V shed 4 bases and J 1 base; nucleotides not matched to a gene: 7. This CDR3 is 16 amino acids long. Germline V lookup: CDR1 SGHDT, CDR2 YYEEEE. The CDR3 protein is CASSLSDRRNTGELFF. The CDR3 DNA follows: TGTGCCAGCAGCCTCTCGGACAGGCGGAACACCGGGGAGCTGTTTTTT.

This chain links TRBV6-1 with TRBJ1-5; D not certain. The germline V and J ends were trimmed by 7 bases and 3 bases, with 10 bases remaining between them. This CDR3 has 13 amino acids. In germline, CDR1 is MNHNS, CDR2 SASEGT. The CDR3 is CASTGKHNQPQHF. DNA for the CDR3: TGTGCCAGCACGGGAAAGCACAATCAGCCCCAGCATTTT.

The chain joins TRBV7-9 to TRBJ2-3; the D gene is possibly TRBD1 (6 bases). Per the germline V gene, CDR1 is SEHNR and CDR2 is FQNEAQ (reference sequence). The CDR3 is 14 residues long. V was cut by 3 bases and J by 4 bases, with 11 bases left in between. CDR3 coding DNA: TGTGCCAGCAGCTTCACCCAGGGGCCAGATACGCAGTATTTT. Translating it yields CASSFTQGPDTQYF.

The chain couples TRBV29-1 to TRBJ2-7; TRBD2 matches at 7 bases. Germline CDR1 SQVTM, CDR2 ANQGSEA. The length of the CDR3 is 14 residues. V shed 4 bases, J shed 7 bases, and the junction held 13 bases outside the gene matches. As DNA, the CDR3 is TGCAGCGTTGTCCCGGGCGGGAGTTTGGGAGAGCAGTACTTC. Translation gives CSVVPGGSLGEQYF.

The chain carries TRBV6-6 and TRBJ2-1; tentative D call: TRBD2 (5 bases). CDR1 and CDR2 (germline): MNHNY, SVGAGI (reference sequence). There are 15 residues in the CDR3. Trimming removed 0 bases at V and 5 bases at J, with 11 bases between. The CDR3 reads CASSYSRLANNEQFF. In DNA form, the CDR3 reads TGTGCCAGCAGTTACTCGCGTCTAGCCAACAATGAGCAGTTCTTC.

The count of this clone is one. The genes are TRBV7-3 and TRBJ2-7; possibly TRBD1 for D (6 bases). Germline V gene lookup returns CDR1 SGHTA and CDR2 FQGTGA. V lost 1 base and J 0 bases, leaving 10 bases between the germline ends. The CDR3 runs to 15 residues. The CDR3 is CASSLKDSPSYEQYF. The CDR3 bases are TGTGCCAGCAGCTTAAAGGACAGCCCCTCCTACGAGCAGTACTTC.

The chain is built from TRBV9 and TRBJ2-1, with 9 bases lining up with TRBD1. Germline lookup yields CDR1 SGDLS and CDR2 YYNGEE. CDR3 size: 16 residues. The J segment lost 5 bases and the V segment lost 0 bases, leaving 6 bases of the junction unmatched. The CDR3 sequence is CASSVGGQGYNNEQFF. The CDR3 coding sequence is TGTGCCAGCAGCGTAGGTGGACAGGGGTACAACAATGAGCAGTTCTTC.

The chain links TRBV9 to TRBJ2-3, with D possibly being TRBD1 (6 bases). Germline-derived CDR1 and CDR2 are SGDLS and YYNGEE. The ends were cut back, 1 base at V and 4 bases at J, with 13 bases in the middle. This CDR3 has 15 residues. The chain's CDR3 is CASSVQTGPADTQYF. As DNA, the CDR3 is TGTGCCAGCAGCGTACAAACAGGGCCGGCAGATACGCAGTATTTT.

J is TRBJ2-5 and V is TRBV6-5; the D gene is possibly TRBD2 (7 bases). Germline V gives CDR1 MNHEY, CDR2 SVGAGI. This CDR3 has 14 amino acids. The V gene lost 0 bases and the J gene lost 5 bases, with 10 bases spanning the gap. The chain's CDR3 is CASSYSGGGETQYF. The CDR3 coding sequence is TGTGCCAGCAGTTACTCGGGGGGGGGCGAGACCCAGTACTTC.

In this sample, this clone turned up once. The chain carries TRBV30 and TRBJ2-1, with 7 positions matching TRBD2. The V segment lost 5 bases and the J segment 5 bases; nucleotides outside the gene matches: 12. From germline, CDR1 is GTSNPN and CDR2 SVGIG (reference sequence). The CDR3 spans 15 residues. The CDR3 sequence: CAWAPFGGENNEQFF. CDR3 bases: TGTGCCTGGGCCCCCTTTGGGGGGGAAAACAATGAGCAGTTCTTC.

The chain couples TRBV19 to TRBJ2-7; D is possibly TRBD1 (7 bases). CDR3 length: 15 residues. The germline V and J ends were trimmed by 5 bases and 0 bases, with 14 bases remaining between them. Germline-derived CDR1 and CDR2 are LNHDA and SQIVND (reference sequence). The CDR3 loop reads CASSSLQGGSYEQYF. DNA for the CDR3: TGTGCCAGTAGTTCCCTCCAGGGGGGCTCCTACGAGCAGTACTTC.